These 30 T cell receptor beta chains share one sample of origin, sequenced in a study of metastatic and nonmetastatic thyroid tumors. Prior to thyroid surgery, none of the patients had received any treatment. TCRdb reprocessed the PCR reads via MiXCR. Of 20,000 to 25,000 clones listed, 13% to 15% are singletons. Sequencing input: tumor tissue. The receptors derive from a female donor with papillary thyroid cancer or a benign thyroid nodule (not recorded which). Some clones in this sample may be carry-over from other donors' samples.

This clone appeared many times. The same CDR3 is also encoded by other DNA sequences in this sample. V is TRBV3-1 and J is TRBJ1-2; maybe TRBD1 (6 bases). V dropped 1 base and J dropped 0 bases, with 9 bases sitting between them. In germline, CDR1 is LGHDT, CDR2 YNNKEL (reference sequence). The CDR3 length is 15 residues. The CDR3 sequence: CASSQGGGANYGYTF. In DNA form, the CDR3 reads TGTGCCAGCAGCCAAGGAGGGGGAGCTAACTATGGCTACACCTTC.

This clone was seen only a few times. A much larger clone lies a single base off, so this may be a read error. The CDR3 DNA is TGTGCCAGCGTCCCAACTAGCGGGATCACAGATACGCAGTATTTT. It is translated as CASVPTSGITDTQYF. This chain connects TRBV19 to TRBJ2-3; 10 nucleotides align to TRBD2. There are 15 residues in the CDR3. Germline CDR1 and CDR2: LNHDA and SQIVND (reference sequence). V shed 9 bases, J shed 2 bases, and the junction held 8 bases outside the gene matches.

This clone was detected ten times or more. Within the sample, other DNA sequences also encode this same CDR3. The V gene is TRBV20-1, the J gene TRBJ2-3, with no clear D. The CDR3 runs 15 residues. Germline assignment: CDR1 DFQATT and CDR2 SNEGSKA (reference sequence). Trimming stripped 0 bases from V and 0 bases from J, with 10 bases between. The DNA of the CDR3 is TGCAGTGCTAGAGATCGGGTCATTAGCACAGATACGCAGTATTTT. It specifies CSARDRVISTDTQYF.

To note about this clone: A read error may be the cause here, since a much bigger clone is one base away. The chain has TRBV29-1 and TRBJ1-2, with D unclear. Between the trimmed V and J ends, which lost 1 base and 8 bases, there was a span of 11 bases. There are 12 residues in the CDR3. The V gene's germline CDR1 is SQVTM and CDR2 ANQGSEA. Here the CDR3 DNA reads TGCAGCGTTGAAGGGAAGGGCGGCGGCTACACCTTC. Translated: CSVEGKGGGYTF.

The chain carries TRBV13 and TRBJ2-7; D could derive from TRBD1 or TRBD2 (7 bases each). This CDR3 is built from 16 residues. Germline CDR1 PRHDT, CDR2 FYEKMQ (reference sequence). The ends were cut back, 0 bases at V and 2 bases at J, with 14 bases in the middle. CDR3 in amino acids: CASSLGQGGGPYEQYF. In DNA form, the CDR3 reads TGTGCCAGCAGCTTAGGCCAGGGGGGAGGGCCCTACGAGCAGTACTTC.

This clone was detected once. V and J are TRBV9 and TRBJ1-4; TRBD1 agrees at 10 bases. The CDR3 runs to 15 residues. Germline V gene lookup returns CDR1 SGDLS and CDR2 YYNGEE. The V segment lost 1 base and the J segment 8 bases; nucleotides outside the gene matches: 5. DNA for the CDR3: TGTGCCAGCAGCGTATATGGGACAGGGGCCGAAAAACTGTTTTTT. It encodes CASSVYGTGAEKLFF.

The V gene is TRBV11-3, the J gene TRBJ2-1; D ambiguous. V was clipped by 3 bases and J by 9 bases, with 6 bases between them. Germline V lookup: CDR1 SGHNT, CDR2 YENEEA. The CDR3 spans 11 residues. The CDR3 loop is CASSFGVEQFF. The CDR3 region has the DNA TGTGCCAGCAGCTTTGGGGTTGAGCAGTTCTTC.

CDR3 coding DNA: TGTGCCAGCAGCGTAATGGGCGGGGAGGTCGGAGATACGCAGTATTTT. It specifies CASSVMGGEVGDTQYF. V usage is TRBV9 and J usage is TRBJ2-3, with D perhaps TRBD2 (6 bases). The CDR3 has 16 residues. The ends were cut back, 1 base at V and 5 bases at J, with 17 bases in the middle. Per the germline V gene, CDR1 is SGDLS and CDR2 is YYNGEE.

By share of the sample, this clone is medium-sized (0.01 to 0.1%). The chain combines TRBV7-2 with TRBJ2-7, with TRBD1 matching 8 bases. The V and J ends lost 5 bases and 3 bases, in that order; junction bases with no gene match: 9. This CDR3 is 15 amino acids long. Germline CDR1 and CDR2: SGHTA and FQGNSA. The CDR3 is CASSVLGQGIYEQYF. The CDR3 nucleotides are TGTGCCAGCAGCGTACTAGGACAGGGTATCTACGAGCAGTACTTC.

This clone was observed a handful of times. The CDR3 DNA sequence: TGTGCCAGCATGTTACAGACTGAAGCTTTCTTT. As protein: CASMLQTEAFF. V and J are TRBV28 and TRBJ1-1; the D is unclear. From germline, CDR1 is MDHEN and CDR2 SYDVKM. The CDR3 is 11 residues long. V lost 7 bases, J lost 5 bases, and 8 bases lay in between.

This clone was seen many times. CDR3 sequence: CASSLVSGVMNEQFF. Written as DNA, the CDR3 is TGTGCCAGCAGCCTTGTTAGCGGGGTAATGAATGAGCAGTTCTTC. V gene TRBV7-9 combines with J gene TRBJ2-1; 8 bases are a match to TRBD2. V lost 5 bases to trimming and J lost 7 bases; unmatched junction nucleotides: 10. CDR3 length: 15 amino acids. Germline lookup yields CDR1 SEHNR and CDR2 FQNEAQ (reference sequence).

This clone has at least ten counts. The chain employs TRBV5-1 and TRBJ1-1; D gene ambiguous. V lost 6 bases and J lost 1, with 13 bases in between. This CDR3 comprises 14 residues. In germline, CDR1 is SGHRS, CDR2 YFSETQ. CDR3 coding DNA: TGCGCCAGCAAAGCCCAACCCGAGAACACTGAAGCTTTCTTT. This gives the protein CASKAQPENTEAFF.

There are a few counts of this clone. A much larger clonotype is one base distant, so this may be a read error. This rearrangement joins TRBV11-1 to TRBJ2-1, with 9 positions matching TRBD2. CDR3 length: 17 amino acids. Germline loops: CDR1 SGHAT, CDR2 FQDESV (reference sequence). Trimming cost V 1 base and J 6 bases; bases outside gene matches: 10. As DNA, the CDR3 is TGTGCCAGCAGCTTAGGCTCGGGCGGGAGGGCCTGCAATGAGCAGTTCTTC. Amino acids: CASSLGSGGRACNEQFF.

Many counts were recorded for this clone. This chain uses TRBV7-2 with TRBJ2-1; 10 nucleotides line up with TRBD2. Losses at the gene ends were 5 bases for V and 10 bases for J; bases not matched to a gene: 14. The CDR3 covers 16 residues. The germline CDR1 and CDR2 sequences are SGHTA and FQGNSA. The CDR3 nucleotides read TGTGCCAGCAGCCCGACACAAGCGGGAGGGCCGGGAGAGCAGTTCTTC. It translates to CASSPTQAGGPGEQFF.

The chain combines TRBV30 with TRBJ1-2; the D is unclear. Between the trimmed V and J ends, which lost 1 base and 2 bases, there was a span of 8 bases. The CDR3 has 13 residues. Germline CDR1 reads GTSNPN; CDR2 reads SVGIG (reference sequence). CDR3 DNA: TGTGCCTGGAGTGACAGTGGGAACTATGGCTACACCTTC. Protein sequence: CAWSDSGNYGYTF.

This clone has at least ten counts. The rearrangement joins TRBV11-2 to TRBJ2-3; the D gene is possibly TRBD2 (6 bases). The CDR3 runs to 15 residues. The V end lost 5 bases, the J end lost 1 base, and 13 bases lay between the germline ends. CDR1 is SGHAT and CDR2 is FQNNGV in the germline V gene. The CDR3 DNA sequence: TGTGCCAGCAGCCGCCGGAGGGCGCGCACAGATACGCAGTATTTT. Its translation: CASSRRRARTDTQYF.

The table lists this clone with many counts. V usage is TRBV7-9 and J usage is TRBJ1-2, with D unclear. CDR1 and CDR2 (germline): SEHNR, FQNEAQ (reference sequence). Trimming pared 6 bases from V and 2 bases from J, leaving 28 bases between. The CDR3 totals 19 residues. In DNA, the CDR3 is TGTGCCAGCAGTCCAGGAGCTGGGGAGGCTGCTTTTGGAAACTATGGCTACACCTTC. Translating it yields CASSPGAGEAAFGNYGYTF.

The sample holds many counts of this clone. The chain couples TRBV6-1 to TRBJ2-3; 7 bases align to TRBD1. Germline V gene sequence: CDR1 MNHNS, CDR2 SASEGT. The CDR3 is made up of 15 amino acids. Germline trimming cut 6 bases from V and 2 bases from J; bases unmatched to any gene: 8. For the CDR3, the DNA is TGTGCCAGCAGCCCTAGACAGGGAATCACAGATACGCAGTATTTT. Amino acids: CASSPRQGITDTQYF.

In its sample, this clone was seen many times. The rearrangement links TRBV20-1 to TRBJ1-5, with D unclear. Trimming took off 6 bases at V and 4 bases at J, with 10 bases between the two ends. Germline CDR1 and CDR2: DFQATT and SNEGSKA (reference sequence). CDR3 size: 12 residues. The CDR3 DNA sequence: TGCAGTGCAGCCCCCTCTAATCAGCCCCAGCATTTT. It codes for CSAAPSNQPQHF.

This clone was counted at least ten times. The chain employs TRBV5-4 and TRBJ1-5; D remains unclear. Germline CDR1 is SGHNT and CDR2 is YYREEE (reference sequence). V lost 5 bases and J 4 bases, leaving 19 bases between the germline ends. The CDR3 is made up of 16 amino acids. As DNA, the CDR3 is TGTGCCAGCAGTTCGATCTCCTTTTCTCCTAATCAGCCCCAGCATTTT. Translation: CASSSISFSPNQPQHF.

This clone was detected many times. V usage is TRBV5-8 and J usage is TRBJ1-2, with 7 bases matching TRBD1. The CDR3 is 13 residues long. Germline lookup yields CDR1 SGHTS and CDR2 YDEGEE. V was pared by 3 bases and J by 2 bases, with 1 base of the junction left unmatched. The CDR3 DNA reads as TGTGCCAGCAGCTGGGACAGAAACTATGGCTACACCTTC. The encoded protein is CASSWDRNYGYTF.

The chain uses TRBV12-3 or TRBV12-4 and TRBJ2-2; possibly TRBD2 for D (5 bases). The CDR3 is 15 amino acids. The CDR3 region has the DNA TGTTCTAGCAGCCCTCCCTTGTGGAACACCGGGGAGCTGTTTTTT. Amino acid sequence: CSSSPPLWNTGELFF.

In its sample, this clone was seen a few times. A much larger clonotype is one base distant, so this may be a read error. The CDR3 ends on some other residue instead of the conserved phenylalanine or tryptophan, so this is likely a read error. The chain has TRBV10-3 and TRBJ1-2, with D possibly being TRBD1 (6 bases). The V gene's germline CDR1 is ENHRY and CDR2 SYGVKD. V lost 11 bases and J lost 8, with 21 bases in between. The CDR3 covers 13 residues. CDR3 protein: CAGAGGYLEGYTV. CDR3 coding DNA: TGTGCCGGCGCGGGGGGCTACTTGGAGGGCTACACCGTC.

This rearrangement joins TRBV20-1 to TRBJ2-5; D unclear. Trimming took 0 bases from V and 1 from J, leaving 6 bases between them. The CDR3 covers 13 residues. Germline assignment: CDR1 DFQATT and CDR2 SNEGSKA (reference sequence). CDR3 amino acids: CSARDGSQETQYF. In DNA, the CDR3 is TGCAGTGCTAGAGATGGCAGCCAAGAGACCCAGTACTTC.

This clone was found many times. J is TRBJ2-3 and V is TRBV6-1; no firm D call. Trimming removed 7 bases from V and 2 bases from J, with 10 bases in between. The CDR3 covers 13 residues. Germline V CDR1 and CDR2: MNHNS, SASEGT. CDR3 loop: CASMQDLTDTQYF. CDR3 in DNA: TGTGCCAGCATGCAGGACCTCACAGATACGCAGTATTTT.

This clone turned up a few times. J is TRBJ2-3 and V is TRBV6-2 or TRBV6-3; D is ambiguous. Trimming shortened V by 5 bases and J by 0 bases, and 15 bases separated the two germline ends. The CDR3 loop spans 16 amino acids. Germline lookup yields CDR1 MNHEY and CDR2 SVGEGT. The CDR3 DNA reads TGTGCCAGCAGTCTCTCTCGTGCAGCTAGCACAGATACGCAGTATTTT. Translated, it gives CASSLSRAASTDTQYF.

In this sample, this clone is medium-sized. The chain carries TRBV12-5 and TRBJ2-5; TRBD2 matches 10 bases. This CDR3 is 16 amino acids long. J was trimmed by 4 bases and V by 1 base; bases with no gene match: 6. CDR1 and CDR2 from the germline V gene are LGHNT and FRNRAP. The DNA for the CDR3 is TGTGCTAGTGGTTTGGGAGCGGGGGGGCTCGCAGAGACCCAGTACTTC. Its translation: CASGLGAGGLAETQYF. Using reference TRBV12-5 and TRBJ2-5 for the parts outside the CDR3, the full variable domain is DARVTQTPRHKVTEMGQEVTMRCQPILGHNTVFWYRQTMMQGLELLAYFRNRAPLDDSGMPKDRFSAEMPDATLATLKIQPSEPRDSAVYFCASGLGAGGLAETQYFGPGTRLLVL.

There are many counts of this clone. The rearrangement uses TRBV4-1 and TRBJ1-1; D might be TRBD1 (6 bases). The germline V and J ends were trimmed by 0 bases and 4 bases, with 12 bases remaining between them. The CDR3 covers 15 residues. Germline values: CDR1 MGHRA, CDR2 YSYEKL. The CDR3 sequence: CASSQESGGPTEAFF. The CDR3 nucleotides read TGCGCCAGCAGCCAAGAAAGTGGGGGCCCCACTGAAGCTTTCTTT.

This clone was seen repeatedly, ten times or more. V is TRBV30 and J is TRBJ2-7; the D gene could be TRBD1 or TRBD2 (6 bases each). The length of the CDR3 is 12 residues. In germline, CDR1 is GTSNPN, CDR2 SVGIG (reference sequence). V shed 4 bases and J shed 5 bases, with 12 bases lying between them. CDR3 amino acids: CAWTDRRDEQYF. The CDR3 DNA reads TGTGCCTGGACTGACAGGAGGGACGAGCAGTACTTC.

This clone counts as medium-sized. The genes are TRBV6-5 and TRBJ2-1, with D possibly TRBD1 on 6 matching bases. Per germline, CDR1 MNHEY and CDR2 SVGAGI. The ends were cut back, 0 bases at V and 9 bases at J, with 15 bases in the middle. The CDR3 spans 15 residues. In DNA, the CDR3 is TGTGCCAGCAGTTACTCGACAGGAACTTTGAGTGAGCAGTTCTTC. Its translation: CASSYSTGTLSEQFF.